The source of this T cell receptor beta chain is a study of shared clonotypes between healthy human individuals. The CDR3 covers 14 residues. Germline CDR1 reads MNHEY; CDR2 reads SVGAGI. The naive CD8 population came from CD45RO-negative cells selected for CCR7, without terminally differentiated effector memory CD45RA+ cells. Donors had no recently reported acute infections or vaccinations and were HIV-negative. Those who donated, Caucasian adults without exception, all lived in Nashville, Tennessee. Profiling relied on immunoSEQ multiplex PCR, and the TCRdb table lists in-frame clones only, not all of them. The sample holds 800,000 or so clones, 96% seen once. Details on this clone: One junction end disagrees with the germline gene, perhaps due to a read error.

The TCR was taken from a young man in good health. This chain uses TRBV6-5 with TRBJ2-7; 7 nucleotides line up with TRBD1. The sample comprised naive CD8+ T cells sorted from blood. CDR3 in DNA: TGTGCCAGCAGCCTTAGTTCCGGGACAGACGTCGAGGACTTC. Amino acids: CASSLSSGTDVEDF.